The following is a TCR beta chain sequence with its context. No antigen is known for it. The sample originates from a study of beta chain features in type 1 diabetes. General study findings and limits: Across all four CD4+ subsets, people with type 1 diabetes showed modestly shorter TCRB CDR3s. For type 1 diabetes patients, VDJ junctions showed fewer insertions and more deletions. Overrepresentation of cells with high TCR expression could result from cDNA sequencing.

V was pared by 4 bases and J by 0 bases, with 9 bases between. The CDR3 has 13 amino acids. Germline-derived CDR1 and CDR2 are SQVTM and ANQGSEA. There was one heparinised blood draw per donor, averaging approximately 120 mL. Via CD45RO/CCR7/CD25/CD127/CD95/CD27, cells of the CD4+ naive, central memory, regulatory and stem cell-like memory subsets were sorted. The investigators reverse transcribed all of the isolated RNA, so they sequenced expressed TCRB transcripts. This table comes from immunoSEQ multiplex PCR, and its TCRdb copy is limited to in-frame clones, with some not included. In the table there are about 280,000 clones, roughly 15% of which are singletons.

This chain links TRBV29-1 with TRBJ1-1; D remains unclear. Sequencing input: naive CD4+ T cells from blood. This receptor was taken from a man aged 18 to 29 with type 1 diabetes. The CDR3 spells CSVGAGLNTEAFF. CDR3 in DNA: TGCAGCGTTGGGGCCGGCCTGAACACTGAAGCTTTCTTT.